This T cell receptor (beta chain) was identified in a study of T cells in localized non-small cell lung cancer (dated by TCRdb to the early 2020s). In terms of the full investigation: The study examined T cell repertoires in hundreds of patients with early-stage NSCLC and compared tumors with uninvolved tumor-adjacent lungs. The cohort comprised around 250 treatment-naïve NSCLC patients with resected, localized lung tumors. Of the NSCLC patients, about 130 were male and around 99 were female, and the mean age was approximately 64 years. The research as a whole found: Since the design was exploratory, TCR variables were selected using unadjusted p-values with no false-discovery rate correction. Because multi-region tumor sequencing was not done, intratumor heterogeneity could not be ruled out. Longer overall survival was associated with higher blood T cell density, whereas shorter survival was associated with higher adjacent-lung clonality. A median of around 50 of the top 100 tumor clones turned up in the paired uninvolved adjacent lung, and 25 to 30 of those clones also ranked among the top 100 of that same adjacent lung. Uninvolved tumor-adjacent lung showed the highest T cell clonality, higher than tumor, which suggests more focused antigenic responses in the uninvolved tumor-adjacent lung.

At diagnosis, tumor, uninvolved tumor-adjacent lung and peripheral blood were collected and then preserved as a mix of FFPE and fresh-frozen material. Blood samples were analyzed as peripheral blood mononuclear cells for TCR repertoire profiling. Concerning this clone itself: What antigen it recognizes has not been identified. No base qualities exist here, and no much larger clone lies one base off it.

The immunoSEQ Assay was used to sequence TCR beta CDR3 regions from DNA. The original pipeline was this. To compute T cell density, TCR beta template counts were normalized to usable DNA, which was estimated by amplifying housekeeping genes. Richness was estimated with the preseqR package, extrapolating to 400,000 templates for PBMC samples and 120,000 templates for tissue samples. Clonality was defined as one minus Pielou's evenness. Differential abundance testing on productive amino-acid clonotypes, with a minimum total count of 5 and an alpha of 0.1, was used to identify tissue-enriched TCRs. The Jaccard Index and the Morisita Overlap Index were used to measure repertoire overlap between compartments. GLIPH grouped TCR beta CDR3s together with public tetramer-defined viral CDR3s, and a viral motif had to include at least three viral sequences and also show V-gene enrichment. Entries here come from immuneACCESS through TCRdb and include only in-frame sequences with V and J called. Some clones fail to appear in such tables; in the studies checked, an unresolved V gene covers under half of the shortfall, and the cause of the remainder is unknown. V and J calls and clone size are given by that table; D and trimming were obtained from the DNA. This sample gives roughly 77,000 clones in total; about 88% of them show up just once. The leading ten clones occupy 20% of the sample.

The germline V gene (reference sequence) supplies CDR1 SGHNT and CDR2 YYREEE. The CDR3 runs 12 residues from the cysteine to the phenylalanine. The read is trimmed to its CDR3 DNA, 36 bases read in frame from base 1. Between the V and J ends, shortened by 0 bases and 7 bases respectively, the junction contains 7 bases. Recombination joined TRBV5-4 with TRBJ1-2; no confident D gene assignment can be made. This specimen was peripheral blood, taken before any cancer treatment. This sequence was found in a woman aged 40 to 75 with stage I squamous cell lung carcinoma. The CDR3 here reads CASSLDRGGYTF. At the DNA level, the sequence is TGTGCCAGCAGCTTGGATCGGGGTGGCTACACCTTC. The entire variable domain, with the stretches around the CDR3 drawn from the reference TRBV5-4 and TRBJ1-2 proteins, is ETGVTQSPTHLIKTRGQQVTLRCSSQSGHNTVSWYQQALGQGPQFIFQYYREEENGRGNFPPRFSGLQFPNYSSELNVNALELDDSALYLCASSLDRGGYTFGSGTRLTVV.